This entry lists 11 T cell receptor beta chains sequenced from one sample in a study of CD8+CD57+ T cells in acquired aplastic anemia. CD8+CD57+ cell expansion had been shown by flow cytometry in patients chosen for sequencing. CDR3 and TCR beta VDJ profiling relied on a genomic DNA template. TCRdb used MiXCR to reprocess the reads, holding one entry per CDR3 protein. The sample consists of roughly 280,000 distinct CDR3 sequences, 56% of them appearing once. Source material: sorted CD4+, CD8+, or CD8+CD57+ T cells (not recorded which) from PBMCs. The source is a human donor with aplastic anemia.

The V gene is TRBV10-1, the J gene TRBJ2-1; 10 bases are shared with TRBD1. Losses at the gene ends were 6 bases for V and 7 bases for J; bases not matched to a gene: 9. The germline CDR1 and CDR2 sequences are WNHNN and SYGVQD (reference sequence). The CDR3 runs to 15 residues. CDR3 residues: CASRAGTGVENEQFF. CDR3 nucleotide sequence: TGCGCCAGCAGAGCCGGGACAGGGGTCGAGAATGAGCAGTTCTTC.

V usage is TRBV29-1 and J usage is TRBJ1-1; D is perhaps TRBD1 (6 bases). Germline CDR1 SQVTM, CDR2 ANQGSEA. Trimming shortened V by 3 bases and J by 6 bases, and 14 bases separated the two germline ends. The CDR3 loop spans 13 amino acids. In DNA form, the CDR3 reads TGCAGCGTTGAGATACAGGGTTGGGCTGAAGCTTTCTTT. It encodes CSVEIQGWAEAFF.

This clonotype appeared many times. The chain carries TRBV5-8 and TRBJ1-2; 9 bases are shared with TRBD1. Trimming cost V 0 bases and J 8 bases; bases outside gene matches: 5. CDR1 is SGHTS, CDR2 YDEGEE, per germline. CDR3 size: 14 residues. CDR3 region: CASSLVGQGIGYTF. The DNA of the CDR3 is TGTGCCAGCAGCTTGGTAGGACAGGGGATCGGCTACACCTTC.

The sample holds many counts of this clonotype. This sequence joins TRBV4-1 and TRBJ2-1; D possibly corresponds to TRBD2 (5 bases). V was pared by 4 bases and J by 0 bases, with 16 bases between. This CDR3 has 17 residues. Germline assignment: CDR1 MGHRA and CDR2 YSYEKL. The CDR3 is CASSRQGLVPSYNEQFF. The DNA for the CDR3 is TGCGCCAGCAGCCGCCAAGGACTCGTCCCCTCCTACAATGAGCAGTTCTTC.

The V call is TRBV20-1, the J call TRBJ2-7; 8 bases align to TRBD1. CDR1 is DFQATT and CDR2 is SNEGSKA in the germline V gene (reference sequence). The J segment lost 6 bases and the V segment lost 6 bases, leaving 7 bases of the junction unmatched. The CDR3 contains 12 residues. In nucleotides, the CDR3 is TGCAGTGCCACGGACAGGGACGCCGAGCAGTACTTC. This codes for CSATDRDAEQYF.

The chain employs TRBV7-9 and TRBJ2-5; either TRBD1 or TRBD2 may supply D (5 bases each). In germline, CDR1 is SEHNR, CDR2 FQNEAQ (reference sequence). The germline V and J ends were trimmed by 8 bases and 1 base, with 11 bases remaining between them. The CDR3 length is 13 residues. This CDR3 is CASLTGGQETQYF. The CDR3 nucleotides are TGTGCCAGCCTTACTGGGGGCCAAGAGACCCAGTACTTC.

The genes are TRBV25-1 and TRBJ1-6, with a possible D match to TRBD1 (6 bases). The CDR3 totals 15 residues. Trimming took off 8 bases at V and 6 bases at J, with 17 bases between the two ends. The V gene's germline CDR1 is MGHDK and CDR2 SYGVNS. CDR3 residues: CASSWGQGPNSPLHF. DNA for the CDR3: TGTGCCAGCTCCTGGGGGCAGGGCCCTAATTCACCCCTCCACTTT.

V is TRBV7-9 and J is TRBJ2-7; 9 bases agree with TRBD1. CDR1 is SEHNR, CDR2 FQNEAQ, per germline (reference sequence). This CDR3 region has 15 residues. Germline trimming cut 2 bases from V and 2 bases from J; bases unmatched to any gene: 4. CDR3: CASSLRGTGTYEQYF. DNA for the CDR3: TGTGCCAGCAGCTTAAGGGGGACAGGGACCTACGAGCAGTACTTC.

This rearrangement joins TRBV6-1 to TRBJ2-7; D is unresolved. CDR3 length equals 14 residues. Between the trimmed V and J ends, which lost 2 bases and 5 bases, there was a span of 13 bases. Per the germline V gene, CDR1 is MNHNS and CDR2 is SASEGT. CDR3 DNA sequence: TGTGCCAGCAGTGAACAGGAGCCGCAACACGAGCAGTACTTC. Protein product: CASSEQEPQHEQYF.

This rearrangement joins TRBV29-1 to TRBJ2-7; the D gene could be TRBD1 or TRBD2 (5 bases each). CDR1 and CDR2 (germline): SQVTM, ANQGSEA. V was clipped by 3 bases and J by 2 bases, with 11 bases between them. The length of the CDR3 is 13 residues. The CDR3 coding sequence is TGCAGCGTTGAGTCGGGGCCTACCTACGAGCAGTACTTC. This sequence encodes CSVESGPTYEQYF.

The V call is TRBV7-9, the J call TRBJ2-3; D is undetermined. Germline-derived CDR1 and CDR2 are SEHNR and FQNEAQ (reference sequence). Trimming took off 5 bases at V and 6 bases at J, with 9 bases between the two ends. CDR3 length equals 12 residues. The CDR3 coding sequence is TGTGCCAGCAGCCCGGCCGTGGATACGCAGTATTTT. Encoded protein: CASSPAVDTQYF.